This TCR beta chain stems from a study of regulatory T cells in long-lasting Graves disease. The CDR3 totals 11 residues. The germline V gene has CDR1 SGHTA and CDR2 FQGNSA. CDR3-region Arm-PCR and iRepertoire HTBI primers produced the TCR beta libraries. TCRdb reprocessed the multiplex PCR reads with MiXCR, giving one entry per CDR3 protein. The sample lists more than 450,000 distinct CDR3 sequences; about 11% were seen once. This clonotype was detected ten times or more. One end of the junction fails to match germline, which may point to a read error. Time point reported: newly diagnosed GD, antithyroid drugs for less than 3 months. With RNA extracted from PBMCs as input, the TCR library was made. Another study also made use of these data, one on T cells in Graves' hyperthyroidism and ophthalmopathy. That source notes: Classification by a 13 V-J model distinguished ophthalmopathy from stable hyperthyroidism.

The TCR sequence derives from a woman in her 30s with Graves disease. The chain employs TRBV7-2 and TRBJ1-4; D unresolved. The sequencing used peripheral blood mononuclear cells (PBMCs), collected at new diagnosis, from a patient treated with antithyroid drugs. CDR3 coding DNA: TGCGCCAGCAGCCACCAGAGAAAACTGTTTTTT. Translated: CASSHQRKLFF.